These 23 T cell receptor beta chains share one sample of origin, sequenced in a study of T cell changes during pregnancy in multiple sclerosis. The table came from immunoSEQ multiplex PCR; TCRdb's copy has only in-frame clones and leaves some out. The sample lists 100,000 or so clones, 94% occurring once. The material was peripheral blood, obtained before pregnancy. The origin of the receptors is a female donor with multiple sclerosis, enrolled in a pregnancy study.

DNA of the CDR3: TGCAGCGCTCGCTTTCAACAGGGCTCCTACGAGCAGTACTTC. It codes for CSARFQQGSYEQYF. The rearrangement uses TRBV29-1 and TRBJ2-7; D possibly corresponds to TRBD1 (6 bases). The germline CDR1 and CDR2 sequences are SQVTM and ANQGSEA. The CDR3 covers 14 residues. V lost 7 bases, J lost 0 bases, and 16 bases lay in between.

This chain links TRBV2 with TRBJ2-7; possible D gene TRBD2, 6 bases. Trimming removed 8 bases at V and 2 bases at J, with 19 bases between. The CDR3 is 15 residues long. Per germline, CDR1 SNHLY and CDR2 FYNNEI. CDR3 coding DNA: TGTGCCAGCGGGGGGTGGGGGAAACTCACCTACGAGCAGTACTTC. This codes for CASGGWGKLTYEQYF.

The chain carries TRBV30 and TRBJ2-5; D not resolved. The germline gives CDR1 GTSNPN, CDR2 SVGIG (reference sequence). V was clipped by 0 bases and J by 1 base, with 12 bases between them. The CDR3 has 15 amino acids. The CDR3 loop reads CAWSVIWSVQETQYF. CDR3 coding DNA: TGTGCCTGGAGTGTAATATGGTCAGTCCAAGAGACCCAGTACTTC.

The chain couples TRBV5-6 to TRBJ1-1, with D perhaps TRBD1 (5 bases). Looked up from germline, CDR1 is SGHDT and CDR2 is YYEEEE. The CDR3 extends over 14 amino acids. V was clipped by 4 bases and J by 11 bases, with 21 bases between them. DNA for the CDR3: TGTGCCAGCAGCCCTGGGGCGGCAGGCACGATGGCTTTCTTT. This sequence encodes CASSPGAAGTMAFF.

The V and J genes are TRBV19 and TRBJ1-5; the match to TRBD1 covers 11 bases. V lost 7 bases, J lost 7 bases, and 9 bases stayed unmatched. The CDR3 is made up of 15 amino acids. Germline loops: CDR1 LNHDA, CDR2 SQIVND (reference sequence). CDR3 DNA sequence: TGTGCCAGTACCGCGGGACAGGGGGACAAACAGCCCCAGCATTTT. It yields the protein CASTAGQGDKQPQHF.

The chain uses TRBV30 and TRBJ1-2, with D maybe TRBD1 (5 bases). Germline assignment: CDR1 GTSNPN and CDR2 SVGIG (reference sequence). The CDR3 is 13 amino acids. Trimming stripped 2 bases from V and 4 bases from J, with 11 bases between. The CDR3 sequence is CAWSFQGTYGYTF. CDR3 coding DNA: TGTGCCTGGAGTTTCCAGGGAACCTATGGCTACACCTTC.

This chain connects TRBV20-1 to TRBJ1-5, with D tentatively TRBD1 (6 bases). This CDR3 comprises 11 residues. V shed 6 bases and J shed 7 bases, with 10 bases lying between them. From germline, CDR1 is DFQATT and CDR2 SNEGSKA (reference sequence). The CDR3 region is CSAQQGQPQHF. Written as DNA, the CDR3 is TGCAGTGCGCAACAGGGCCAGCCCCAGCATTTT.

The chain links TRBV27 to TRBJ2-7; 14 bases line up with TRBD2. This CDR3 comprises 19 residues. The germline CDR1 and CDR2 sequences are MNHEY and SMNVEV (reference sequence). After removal of 3 bases from V and 1 base from J, the junction contained 11 bases not matched to a gene. The chain's CDR3 is CASSFRAGLAGGRSYEQYF. The CDR3 nucleotides are TGTGCCAGCAGTTTTAGAGCCGGACTAGCGGGAGGACGGTCCTACGAGCAGTACTTC.

This chain joins TRBV28 and TRBJ1-1; no clear D gene. Trimming cost V 6 bases and J 5 bases, with 4 bases left between them. This CDR3 region has 10 residues. Germline CDR1 reads MDHEN; CDR2 reads SYDVKM. The CDR3 DNA is TGTGCCAGCAGCGGGACTGAAGCTTTCTTT. As protein: CASSGTEAFF. Filled out from reference TRBV28 and TRBJ1-1, the complete variable domain reads DVKVTQSSRYLVKRTGEKVFLECVQDMDHENMFWYRQDPGLGLRLIYFSYDVKMKEKGDIPEGYSVSREKKERFSLILESASTNQTSMYLCASSGTEAFFGQGTRLTVV.

The gene calls are TRBV2 and TRBJ1-3; D unclear. Trimming stripped 7 bases from V and 0 bases from J, with 10 bases between. Germline V gene sequence: CDR1 SNHLY, CDR2 FYNNEI. This CDR3 spans 14 amino acids. CDR3 sequence reads: CASTEQNSGNTIYF. For the CDR3, the DNA is TGTGCCAGCACGGAACAGAACTCTGGAAACACCATATATTTT.

The chain uses TRBV5-5 and TRBJ1-2, with D possibly being TRBD1 (5 bases). Looked up from germline, CDR1 is SGHKS and CDR2 is YYEKEE (reference sequence). V shed 4 bases and J shed 0 bases, with 10 bases lying between them. The CDR3 contains 14 residues. DNA for the CDR3: TGTGCCAGCAGCCCGGACAAGGCTAACTATGGCTACACCTTC. This sequence encodes CASSPDKANYGYTF.

The chain recombines TRBV7-9 with TRBJ2-7; a weak D match, TRBD2 (6 bases). CDR3 size: 15 residues. Germline CDR1 and CDR2: SEHNR and FQNEAQ (reference sequence). The V gene lost 4 bases and the J gene lost 7 bases, with 20 bases spanning the gap. The CDR3: CASSSSGGIVREQYF. CDR3 nucleotide sequence: TGTGCCAGCAGCTCCTCTGGAGGGATAGTGAGAGAGCAGTACTTC.

The V and J genes are TRBV15 and TRBJ1-3; D gene unclear. V dropped 0 bases and J dropped 4 bases, with 4 bases sitting between them. The V gene's germline CDR1 is LNHNV and CDR2 YYDKDF (reference sequence). CDR3 size: 13 residues. The DNA of the CDR3 is TGTGCCACCAGCAGAGATGAGGGAAACACCATATATTTT. It yields the protein CATSRDEGNTIYF.

The J gene is TRBJ2-1, the V gene TRBV30; D is ambiguous. The CDR3 is 10 residues long. Per the germline V gene, CDR1 is GTSNPN and CDR2 is SVGIG (reference sequence). Deletions cut 1 base from V and 11 bases from J, with 6 bases between. CDR3 protein: CAWSALKQFF. DNA of the CDR3: TGTGCCTGGAGTGCCCTAAAGCAGTTCTTC.

The chain recombines TRBV30 with TRBJ2-3; no definite D call. Germline CDR1 reads GTSNPN; CDR2 reads SVGIG (reference sequence). With 6 bases removed from V and 3 bases from J, the gap between germline ends came to 10 bases. The CDR3 extends over 12 amino acids. The chain's CDR3 is CACDLYTDTQYF. CDR3 sequence (DNA): TGTGCCTGCGACTTATATACAGATACGCAGTATTTT.

V is TRBV2 and J is TRBJ2-7; D may be TRBD1 (5 bases). Germline assignment: CDR1 SNHLY and CDR2 FYNNEI. V dropped 6 bases and J dropped 0 bases, with 9 bases sitting between them. The CDR3 consists of 13 residues. CDR3 DNA sequence: TGTGCCAGCAGGACAGTGGCCTCCTACGAGCAGTACTTC. Protein sequence: CASRTVASYEQYF.

This rearrangement joins TRBV7-6 to TRBJ1-5; 8 bases agree with TRBD1. V shed 4 bases, J shed 6 bases, and the junction held 11 bases outside the gene matches. This CDR3 is built from 16 residues. The germline V gene encodes CDR1 SGHVS and CDR2 FNYEAQ. CDR3 in amino acids: CASSSGGVGAGQPQHF. CDR3 sequence (DNA): TGTGCCAGCAGCTCAGGGGGCGTGGGGGCTGGTCAGCCCCAGCATTTT.

The chain is built from TRBV5-8 and TRBJ2-1; TRBD2 matches 7 bases. V gave up 4 bases and J gave up 10 bases; unmatched junction bases: 8. This CDR3 comprises 13 residues. Germline assignment: CDR1 SGHTS and CDR2 YDEGEE. The CDR3 DNA is TGTGCCAGCAGCATCCCTAGCGGCCGGGAGCAGTTCTTC. Translation gives CASSIPSGREQFF.

The rearrangement uses TRBV4-3 and TRBJ1-4; 11 bases fit TRBD1. The CDR3 is made up of 15 amino acids. Germline V gives CDR1 LGHNA, CDR2 YSLEER. V gave up 1 base and J gave up 7 bases; unmatched junction bases: 2. The chain's CDR3 is CASSQGTGGVEKLFF. In DNA form, the CDR3 reads TGCGCCAGCAGCCAAGGGACAGGGGGCGTTGAAAAACTGTTTTTT.

V usage is TRBV2 and J usage is TRBJ2-2; 8 positions match TRBD1. CDR1 is SNHLY and CDR2 is FYNNEI in the germline V gene. The CDR3 runs to 14 residues. Trimming took 4 bases from V and 6 from J; bases not matched to a gene: 4. The CDR3 protein is CASSGTGSAGELFF. CDR3 coding DNA: TGTGCCAGCAGTGGGACAGGGTCGGCCGGGGAGCTGTTTTTT.

The chain couples TRBV7-3 to TRBJ1-1; 8 bases line up with TRBD1. After removal of 3 bases from V and 0 bases from J, the junction contained 9 bases not matched to a gene. This CDR3 region has 17 residues. The germline V gene encodes CDR1 SGHTA and CDR2 FQGTGA. For the CDR3, the DNA is TGTGCCAGCAGCTTCGGCGGACAGGGTGGGATGAACACTGAAGCTTTCTTT. It codes for CASSFGGQGGMNTEAFF. The variable domain in full, completed from reference TRBV7-3 and TRBJ1-1, reads GAGVSQTPSNKVTEKGKYVELRCDPISGHTALYWYRQSLGQGPEFLIYFQGTGAADDSGLPNDRFFAVRPEGSVSTLKIQRTERGDSAVYLCASSFGGQGGMNTEAFFGQGTRLTVV.

This sequence joins TRBV11-2 and TRBJ1-2; 10 nucleotides agree with TRBD1. CDR3 size: 17 residues. CDR1 and CDR2 (germline): SGHAT, FQNNGV. Trimming took 1 base from V and 5 from J; bases not matched to a gene: 10. CDR3 sequence (DNA): TGTGCCAGCAGCTTAGTTGGGACAGGGGCAATTTCGTATGGCTACACCTTC. Its translation: CASSLVGTGAISYGYTF.

This chain connects TRBV7-9 to TRBJ2-3; tentative D call: TRBD2 (7 bases). This CDR3 is built from 18 residues. CDR1 and CDR2 (germline): SEHNR, FQNEAQ (reference sequence). The germline V and J ends were trimmed by 4 bases and 4 bases, with 24 bases remaining between them. CDR3 sequence reads: CASSSPVGGRAGSDTQYF. DNA of the CDR3: TGTGCCAGCAGCTCCCCCGTAGGGGGGAGGGCCGGGTCAGATACGCAGTATTTT.